The source of this TCR beta chain is a study of CD8+CD57+ T cells in acquired aplastic anemia. Looking at the study overall: An average of 3.2 ug of DNA was obtained from sorted CD4+ and CD8+ cells. Healthy donors yielded roughly 9.8 million CD4+ cell reads on average.

In germline, CDR1 is SNHLY, CDR2 FYNNEI. Trimming removed 2 bases from V and 2 bases from J, with 9 bases in between. This CDR3 is 14 amino acids long. Using genomic DNA as the template, TCR beta VDJ and CDR3 profiling was carried out. TCRdb re-called the reads through MiXCR, storing one row per CDR3 protein. The data hold under 200,000 distinct CDR3 sequences, with roughly 45% observed a single time. Findings and caveats of the study: The same twenty-nine CD8+ CDR3 sequences occurred in patients and in controls.

Of note for this clonotype: Its specificity is not known.

The sample comprised sorted CD4+, CD8+, or CD8+CD57+ T cells (not recorded which) from PBMCs. This sequence joins TRBV2 and TRBJ1-2, with a tentative D call TRBD1 (6 bases). This TCR derives from a human donor in good health. CDR3 sequence: CASSEQGTNYGYTF. DNA of the CDR3: TGTGCCAGCAGTGAACAGGGGACGAACTATGGCTACACCTTC.